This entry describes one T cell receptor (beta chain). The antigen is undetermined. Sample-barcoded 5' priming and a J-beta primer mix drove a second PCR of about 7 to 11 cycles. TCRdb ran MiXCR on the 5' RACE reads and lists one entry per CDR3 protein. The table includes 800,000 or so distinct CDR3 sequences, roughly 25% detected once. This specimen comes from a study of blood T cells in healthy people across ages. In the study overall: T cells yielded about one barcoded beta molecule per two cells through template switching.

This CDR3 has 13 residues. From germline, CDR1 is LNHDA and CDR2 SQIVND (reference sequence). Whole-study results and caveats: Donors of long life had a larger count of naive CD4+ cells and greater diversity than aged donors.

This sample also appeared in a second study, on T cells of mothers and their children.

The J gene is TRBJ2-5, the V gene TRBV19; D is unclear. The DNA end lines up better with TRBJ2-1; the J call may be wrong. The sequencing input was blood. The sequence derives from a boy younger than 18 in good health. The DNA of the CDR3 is TGTGCCAGTAGTATGCTAGGATACAATGAGCAGTTCTTC. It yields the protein CASSMLGYNEQFF.